These 13 T cell receptor beta chains were sequenced from one sample in a study of a mutant IDH1 vaccine in newly diagnosed glioma. Time point here: week 35, safety follow-up. Doses of 300 ug of mutant IDH1 20-mer peptide were given with topical imiquimod. These receptors have no known antigen. Measured with immunoSEQ multiplex PCR; TCRdb has only the in-frame clones, and not every one. The sample consists of 30,000 to 40,000 clones, around 77% of them appearing once. The sample was PBMCs, taken from a glioma patient whose treatment included an IDH1 peptide vaccine. These receptors all come from a man between 40 and 49 years old with glioma. Some clones in this sample may be carry-over from other donors' samples.

V usage is TRBV4-1 and J usage is TRBJ2-2; tentatively, D is TRBD2 (6 bases). V lost 4 bases to trimming and J lost 8 bases, with 23 bases between them. Germline assignment: CDR1 MGHRA and CDR2 YSYEKL. This CDR3 contains 17 residues. The CDR3 DNA reads TGCGCCAGCAGCCCGGGACTCCCGGTTTCTTTATCGGGGGAGCTGTTTTTT. It yields the protein CASSPGLPVSLSGELFF.

The J gene is TRBJ2-3, the V gene TRBV5-1, with D tentatively TRBD2 (6 bases). The CDR3 extends over 16 amino acids. Looked up from germline, CDR1 is SGHRS and CDR2 is YFSETQ. V dropped 4 bases and J dropped 2 bases, with 17 bases sitting between them. The CDR3: CASSPYPEGDTDTQYF. The DNA of the CDR3 is TGCGCCAGCAGCCCCTACCCGGAGGGTGACACAGATACGCAGTATTTT.

The chain combines TRBV6-4 with TRBJ2-3; TRBD2 might be the D (6 bases). This CDR3 region has 13 residues. The V and J ends lost 3 bases and 4 bases respectively, with 8 bases between them. Germline V gene sequence: CDR1 MRHNA, CDR2 SNTAGT. This CDR3 is CASSEDYSDTQYF. As DNA, the CDR3 is TGTGCCAGCAGTGAGGACTATTCAGATACGCAGTATTTT.

The chain joins TRBV25-1 to TRBJ1-2; no firm D call. Trimming removed 0 bases from V and 7 bases from J, with 18 bases in between. The CDR3 runs to 16 residues. Germline loops: CDR1 MGHDK, CDR2 SYGVNS. The CDR3 loop is CASSEYRASGFSGYTF. Written as DNA, the CDR3 is TGTGCCAGCAGTGAATATAGGGCGTCCGGTTTCTCTGGCTACACCTTC.

The chain employs TRBV30 and TRBJ1-3; D remains unclear. Trimming pared 4 bases from V and 4 bases from J, leaving 17 bases between. The CDR3 totals 15 residues. Germline CDR1 GTSNPN, CDR2 SVGIG (reference sequence). CDR3 in DNA: TGTGCCTGGAATCCCATAGACGGTTCGGGAAACACCATATATTTT. Its translation is CAWNPIDGSGNTIYF.

The V call is TRBV5-4, the J call TRBJ2-1; 12 positions agree with TRBD2. The CDR3 runs 16 residues. V shed 0 bases, J shed 2 bases, and the junction held 0 bases outside the gene matches. From germline, CDR1 is SGHNT and CDR2 YYREEE (reference sequence). The CDR3 nucleotides are TGTGCCAGCAGCTTGGGACTAGCGGGAGCCTACAATGAGCAGTTCTTC. It yields the protein CASSLGLAGAYNEQFF. The entire variable domain, with the rest obtained from reference TRBV5-4 and TRBJ2-1, is as follows: ETGVTQSPTHLIKTRGQQVTLRCSSQSGHNTVSWYQQALGQGPQFIFQYYREEENGRGNFPPRFSGLQFPNYSSELNVNALELDDSALYLCASSLGLAGAYNEQFFGPGTRLTVL.

This chain uses TRBV19 with TRBJ2-7; TRBD1 aligns across 9 bases. Looked up from germline, CDR1 is LNHDA and CDR2 is SQIVND (reference sequence). This CDR3 contains 15 residues. V lost 1 base and J lost 2; bases outside the gene matches: 3. CDR3 protein: CASSIAGQGAYEQYF. The CDR3 DNA follows: TGTGCCAGTAGTATAGCGGGACAGGGCGCCTACGAGCAGTACTTC.

This rearrangement joins TRBV19 to TRBJ1-1; D is undetermined. The length of the CDR3 is 13 residues. The V gene's germline CDR1 is LNHDA and CDR2 SQIVND (reference sequence). V dropped 2 bases and J dropped 8 bases, with 12 bases sitting between them. The CDR3 spells CASSIMRAKEAFF. As DNA, the CDR3 is TGTGCCAGTAGTATAATGAGGGCAAAAGAAGCTTTCTTT.

This rearrangement joins TRBV5-1 to TRBJ2-3; D possibly matches TRBD1 or TRBD2 (5 bases each). CDR1 is SGHRS and CDR2 is YFSETQ in the germline V gene. V was cut by 0 bases and J by 2 bases, with 10 bases left in between. This CDR3 has 15 residues. The CDR3 DNA sequence: TGCGCCAGCAGCTTGGCGAGGGGACCCACAGATACGCAGTATTTT. Protein: CASSLARGPTDTQYF. Using reference TRBV5-1 and TRBJ2-3 for the parts outside the CDR3, the full variable domain is KAGVTQTPRYLIKTRGQQVTLSCSPISGHRSVSWYQQTPGQGLQFLFEYFSETQRNKGNFPGRFSGRQFSNSRSEMNVSTLELGDSALYLCASSLARGPTDTQYFGPGTRLTVL.

V gene TRBV7-2 combines with J gene TRBJ1-4, with TRBD1 as a possible D gene (5 bases). V was clipped by 8 bases and J by 6 bases, with 16 bases between them. Germline V gene sequence: CDR1 SGHTA, CDR2 FQGNSA. The length of the CDR3 is 14 residues. The CDR3 bases are TGTGCCAGCGGCTATGCAGGGTACGATGAAAAACTGTTTTTT. Its protein product is CASGYAGYDEKLFF.

The V and J genes are TRBV5-4 and TRBJ2-3, with D hard to call. Looked up from germline, CDR1 is SGHNT and CDR2 is YYREEE (reference sequence). The CDR3 length is 13 residues. Trimming removed 0 bases from V and 1 base from J, with 3 bases in between. In nucleotides, the CDR3 is TGTGCCAGCAGCTTGGAGGGCACAGATACGCAGTATTTT. This translates into CASSLEGTDTQYF.

This clone was detected only once. The chain links TRBV9 to TRBJ1-2; TRBD1 matches 10 bases. The CDR3 covers 14 residues. Germline loops: CDR1 SGDLS, CDR2 YYNGEE. V was pared by 4 bases and J by 2 bases, with 2 bases of the junction left unmatched. The DNA for the CDR3 is TGTGCCAGCAGCAGGGACAGGGGAAACTATGGCTACACCTTC. Amino acids: CASSRDRGNYGYTF. Looking up the rest from reference TRBV9 and TRBJ1-2 gives the full variable domain: DSGVTQTPKHLITATGQRVTLRCSPRSGDLSVYWYQQSLDQGLQFLIQYYNGEERAKGNILERFSAQQFPDLHSELNLSSLELGDSALYFCASSRDRGNYGYTFGSGTRLTVV.

This chain joins TRBV5-4 and TRBJ1-1, with D tentatively TRBD1 (5 bases). V lost 0 bases to trimming and J lost 4 bases, with 10 bases between them. CDR3 length equals 14 residues. Germline CDR1 and CDR2: SGHNT and YYREEE (reference sequence). The CDR3, as DNA: TGTGCCAGCAGCTTGGCGGGGAGGGGCACTGAAGCTTTCTTT. Translating it yields CASSLAGRGTEAFF.